A single sample gave rise to the 27 T cell receptor beta chains below, sequenced in a study of cytomegalovirus exposure and HLA in healthy donors. Both 60 Vbeta primers and 13 Jbeta primers went into the PCR. The protocol was immunoSEQ multiplex PCR, while the TCRdb copy is restricted to in-frame clones and leaves out a portion. Here the sample spans over 150,000 clones, 80% to 85% being singletons. Sequenced: PBMCs. The source is a boy aged 2 to 10 in good health and CMV-seronegative.

This chain connects TRBV11-1 to TRBJ2-7; the match to TRBD2 covers 7 bases. The germline gives CDR1 SGHAT, CDR2 FQDESV (reference sequence). The CDR3 sequence is 16 residues long. V was clipped by 5 bases and J by 2 bases; unmatched bases: 12. CDR3 nucleotides: TGTGCCAGCAGCCAAGACGGGCCCGGGACTACCTACGAGCAGTACTTC. This encodes CASSQDGPGTTYEQYF. The full variable domain, with the rest looked up from reference TRBV11-1 and TRBJ2-7, is EAEVAQSPRYKITEKSQAVAFWCDPISGHATLYWYRQILGQGPELLVQFQDESVVDDSQLPKDRFSAERLKGVDSTLKIQPAELGDSAMYLCASSQDGPGTTYEQYFGPGTRLTVT.

The genes are TRBV2 and TRBJ2-2, with TRBD2 matching 11 bases. V was clipped by 7 bases and J by 5 bases; unmatched bases: 3. Germline V lookup: CDR1 SNHLY, CDR2 FYNNEI. This CDR3 has 14 amino acids. CDR3 loop: CASKLAGGTGELFF. As DNA, the CDR3 is TGTGCCAGCAAGTTAGCGGGAGGGACCGGGGAGCTGTTTTTT.

This sequence joins TRBV27 and TRBJ2-7, with D unclear. Trimming cost V 3 bases and J 3 bases, with 15 bases left between them. The CDR3 contains 15 residues. The germline CDR1 and CDR2 sequences are MNHEY and SMNVEV (reference sequence). In DNA form, the CDR3 reads TGTGCCAGCAGTTTCAGGTCCCTCGCTGGCTACGAGCAGTACTTC. Protein product: CASSFRSLAGYEQYF.

In nucleotides, the CDR3 is TGTGCCAGCTCACCACGGACTAGCGGGAGCCACGGGGAGCTGTTTTTT. Translating gives CASSPRTSGSHGELFF. The chain combines TRBV18 with TRBJ2-2; TRBD2 matches at 13 bases. In germline, CDR1 is KGHSH, CDR2 LQKENI. This CDR3 comprises 16 residues. V trimming: 1 base; J trimming: 7 bases; junction bases outside the gene matches: 3.

The CDR3 loop reads CASSDRGRGANEKLFF. The DNA of the CDR3 is TGTGCCAGTAGTGACAGGGGGCGCGGGGCTAATGAAAAACTGTTTTTT. This sequence joins TRBV19 and TRBJ1-4, with 10 bases that match TRBD1. V gave up 5 bases and J gave up 3 bases; unmatched junction bases: 6. Germline loops: CDR1 LNHDA, CDR2 SQIVND (reference sequence). The CDR3 spans 16 residues.

The genes are TRBV2 and TRBJ2-6, with a weak D call TRBD2 (6 bases). Trimming stripped 6 bases from V and 2 bases from J, with 11 bases between. The CDR3 consists of 15 residues. Looked up from germline, CDR1 is SNHLY and CDR2 is FYNNEI. The chain's CDR3 is CASSEWGAGANVLTF. In nucleotides, the CDR3 is TGTGCCAGCAGCGAATGGGGGGCTGGGGCCAACGTCCTGACTTTC. Supplemented by reference TRBV2 and TRBJ2-6, the full variable domain reads EPEVTQTPSHQVTQMGQEVILRCVPISNHLYFYWYRQILGQKVEFLVSFYNNEISEKSEIFDDQFSVERPDGSNFTLKIRSTKLEDSAMYFCASSEWGAGANVLTFGAGSRLTVL.

The rearrangement joins TRBV19 to TRBJ1-1, with a possible D match to TRBD1 (6 bases). The CDR3 totals 13 residues. In germline, CDR1 is LNHDA, CDR2 SQIVND (reference sequence). Trimming removed 10 bases from V and 1 base from J, with 13 bases in between. The CDR3 protein is CAKNRVPNTEAFF. CDR3 DNA sequence: TGTGCCAAAAACAGGGTCCCGAACACTGAAGCTTTCTTT. The variable domain in full, with the rest retrieved from reference TRBV19 and TRBJ1-1, is DGGITQSPKYLFRKEGQNVTLSCEQNLNHDAMYWYRQDPGQGLRLIYYSQIVNDFQKGDIAEGYSVSREKKESFPLTVTSAQKNPTAFYLCAKNRVPNTEAFFGQGTRLTVV.

The chain links TRBV6-5 to TRBJ2-2; TRBD1 aligns across 7 bases. Unmatched junction bases numbered 6, after V lost 2 bases and J lost 6 bases. The CDR3 contains 15 residues. Germline V gene lookup returns CDR1 MNHEY and CDR2 SVGAGI. CDR3 sequence reads: CASSYLTGSPGELFF. DNA for the CDR3: TGTGCCAGCAGTTACCTGACAGGGAGTCCCGGGGAGCTGTTTTTT.

The chain uses TRBV19 and TRBJ2-4, with TRBD2 matching 11 bases. CDR1 and CDR2 (germline): LNHDA, SQIVND (reference sequence). J was trimmed by 2 bases and V by 3 bases; bases with no gene match: 15. The CDR3 is 20 amino acids. In nucleotides, the CDR3 is TGTGCCAGTAGTATCACGGGAAGTAGCGGGAGGGCCGTGTCCAAAAACATTCAGTACTTC. This codes for CASSITGSSGRAVSKNIQYF.

The chain employs TRBV7-9 and TRBJ1-2; weak D call: TRBD1 (5 bases). Germline CDR1 SEHNR, CDR2 FQNEAQ (reference sequence). With 1 base removed from V and 2 bases from J, the gap between germline ends came to 23 bases. This CDR3 comprises 19 residues. CDR3 residues: CASSLEPGSQGRPNYGYTF. The CDR3 nucleotides are TGTGCCAGCAGCTTAGAGCCAGGATCGCAGGGAAGGCCCAACTATGGCTACACCTTC.

This clone was seen more than once but under ten times. The chain employs TRBV21-1 and TRBJ2-5; the table assigns TRBD2, which was not confirmed against the DNA. TRBV21-1 is reported as a pseudogene. The CDR3 spans 16 residues. CDR3 sequence: CASSSGRREHSETQYF. The CDR3 coding sequence is TGTGCCAGCAGCAGTGGGCGGCGGGAGCATTCAGAGACCCAGTACTTC.

The table lists this clone with a count of one. The chain employs TRBV28 and TRBJ1-1; perhaps TRBD1 as D (5 bases). Germline CDR1 is MDHEN and CDR2 is SYDVKM. Between the trimmed V and J ends, which lost 6 bases and 2 bases, there was a span of 19 bases. This CDR3 contains 16 residues. The CDR3 reads CASSPTTDRLNTEAFF. CDR3 DNA: TGTGCCAGCAGCCCTACTACCGACAGATTAAACACTGAAGCTTTCTTT.

The J gene is TRBJ2-1, the V gene TRBV7-6, with a weak D call TRBD2 (6 bases). The V end was cut by 4 bases, the J end by 1 base, with 8 bases between. The CDR3 has 14 residues. Germline CDR1 and CDR2: SGHVS and FNYEAQ. The DNA of the CDR3 is TGTGCCAGCAGCTCGGGAGTTTCCTACAATGAGCAGTTCTTC. This encodes CASSSGVSYNEQFF.

The V call is TRBV5-1, the J call TRBJ1-3, with D maybe TRBD1 (5 bases). The CDR3 sequence is 15 residues long. The V end lost 5 bases, the J end lost 1 base, and 13 bases lay between the germline ends. CDR1 is SGHRS and CDR2 is YFSETQ in the germline V gene. CDR3 in amino acids: CASRSSTGSGNTIYF. The CDR3 DNA follows: TGCGCCAGCAGGAGTTCCACAGGATCTGGAAACACCATATATTTT. The variable domain in full, with the rest retrieved from reference TRBV5-1 and TRBJ1-3, is KAGVTQTPRYLIKTRGQQVTLSCSPISGHRSVSWYQQTPGQGLQFLFEYFSETQRNKGNFPGRFSGRQFSNSRSEMNVSTLELGDSALYLCASRSSTGSGNTIYFGEGSWLTVV.

The rearrangement links TRBV10-2 to TRBJ2-1; 14 bases line up with TRBD2. CDR1 WSHSY and CDR2 SAAADI come from the germline V gene. The CDR3 has 16 amino acids. After removal of 7 bases from V and 4 bases from J, the junction contained 6 bases not matched to a gene. Here the CDR3 DNA reads TGCGCCAGCACCCGGACTAGCGGGAGGATTTACAATGAGCAGTTCTTC. Its translation is CASTRTSGRIYNEQFF.

CDR3 DNA sequence: TGTGCCAGCACCTTACCGGGACGGGGGATCAATGAGCAGTTCTTC. Its translation is CASTLPGRGINEQFF. The V and J genes are TRBV5-6 and TRBJ2-1; D perhaps matches TRBD2 (6 bases). The length of the CDR3 is 15 residues. Trimming took 6 bases from V and 6 from J, leaving 19 bases between them. Germline lookup yields CDR1 SGHDT and CDR2 YYEEEE.

V and J are TRBV21-1 and TRBJ1-5. TRBV21-1 is recorded as a pseudogene. The CDR3 runs to 13 residues. CDR3 sequence reads: CASSTGKGQPQHF. The CDR3 DNA reads as TGTGCCAGCAGCACGGGGAAGGGTCAGCCCCAGCATTTT.

V gene TRBV19 combines with J gene TRBJ1-5; unclear D gene. The V gene's germline CDR1 is LNHDA and CDR2 SQIVND (reference sequence). Trimming removed 0 bases at V and 2 bases at J, with 11 bases between. This CDR3 spans 16 amino acids. This CDR3 reads CASSIEQGRGNQPQHF. The CDR3 nucleotides read TGTGCCAGTAGTATAGAACAAGGGAGAGGCAATCAGCCCCAGCATTTT.

The count of this clone is one. The chain recombines TRBV6-5 with TRBJ2-5; D may be TRBD1 (5 bases). The CDR3 spans 13 residues. V was trimmed by 4 bases and J by 4 bases, leaving 10 bases between them. In germline, CDR1 is MNHEY, CDR2 SVGAGI. The CDR3 DNA follows: TGTGCCAGCAGTTTTCCAGGGATAGAGACCCAGTACTTC. It encodes CASSFPGIETQYF.

The chain employs TRBV7-9 and TRBJ2-7; 7 bases align to TRBD2. CDR1 and CDR2 (germline): SEHNR, FQNEAQ (reference sequence). The V segment lost 5 bases and the J segment 4 bases; nucleotides outside the gene matches: 11. The CDR3 covers 15 residues. CDR3 residues: CASSAWGEGTYEQYF. In DNA form, the CDR3 reads TGTGCCAGCAGCGCATGGGGGGAGGGCACGTACGAGCAGTACTTC.

The gene calls are TRBV10-1 and TRBJ2-7, with 13 bases lining up with TRBD2. CDR3 size: 17 residues. V shed 8 bases, J shed 7 bases, and the junction held 17 bases outside the gene matches. Per germline, CDR1 WNHNN and CDR2 SYGVQD (reference sequence). CDR3 nucleotides: TGCGCCAGCGCGCCCGGGACTAGCGGGACGAGGGGTCAGGAGCAGTACTTC. This translates into CASAPGTSGTRGQEQYF.

V gene TRBV7-2 combines with J gene TRBJ2-7, with D maybe TRBD1 (6 bases). Germline CDR1 reads SGHTA; CDR2 reads FQGNSA. The CDR3 has 14 amino acids. V was trimmed by 7 bases and J by 1 base, leaving 14 bases between them. This CDR3 is CASMIDRSSYEQYF. The CDR3 bases are TGTGCCAGCATGATAGACAGGTCGTCCTACGAGCAGTACTTC.

This chain joins TRBV28 and TRBJ2-7, with a tentative D call TRBD2 (6 bases). Trimming took 0 bases from V and 1 from J, leaving 19 bases between them. Germline V gives CDR1 MDHEN, CDR2 SYDVKM. The CDR3 has 18 amino acids. Written as DNA, the CDR3 is TGTGCCAGCAGTTTATGGGGGAGGCAGGGAGGCCGGTCCTACGAGCAGTACTTC. Encoded protein: CASSLWGRQGGRSYEQYF.

The chain employs TRBV7-9 and TRBJ2-3; no reliable D call. V was trimmed by 1 base and J by 2 bases, leaving 10 bases between them. Germline CDR1 reads SEHNR; CDR2 reads FQNEAQ (reference sequence). This CDR3 contains 15 residues. The CDR3 DNA sequence: TGTGCCAGCAGCTTAGGAAACATCGACACAGATACGCAGTATTTT. This sequence encodes CASSLGNIDTDTQYF.

The chain has TRBV2 and TRBJ1-2; TRBD1 matches at 9 bases. The CDR3 has 16 residues. CDR1 is SNHLY, CDR2 FYNNEI, per germline. The V and J ends lost 6 bases and 1 base, in that order; junction bases with no gene match: 9. The CDR3 sequence: CASRAGQGIGNYGYTF. CDR3 sequence (DNA): TGTGCCAGCAGAGCGGGACAGGGTATCGGTAACTATGGCTACACCTTC.

The chain uses TRBV19 and TRBJ1-1; D is perhaps TRBD1 (5 bases). CDR1 LNHDA and CDR2 SQIVND come from the germline V gene (reference sequence). V was cut by 7 bases and J by 1 base, with 10 bases left in between. The CDR3 consists of 13 residues. CDR3 DNA sequence: TGTGCCAGTAAAGCTACAGGGAACACTGAAGCTTTCTTT. This sequence encodes CASKATGNTEAFF.

The CDR3 sequence: CASSIGGRAFF. As DNA, the CDR3 is TGTGCCAGTAGTATAGGGGGGCGAGCTTTCTTT. This sequence joins TRBV19 and TRBJ1-1; D is possibly TRBD1 (6 bases). The germline V gene has CDR1 LNHDA and CDR2 SQIVND (reference sequence). This CDR3 spans 11 amino acids. The V end was cut by 1 base, the J end by 10 bases, with 7 bases between.